The 25 T cell receptor beta chains below all came from one sample that was sequenced in a study of early T cells in non-severe SARS-CoV-2 infection. A single record per CDR3 protein comes from TCRdb applying MiXCR to the 5' RACE reads. The sample records roughly 61,000 distinct CDR3 sequences, roughly 10% being singletons. Input material: whole blood. These receptors all come from an adult who was a healthcare worker with PCR-confirmed SARS-CoV-2 infection or an uninfected control (not recorded which).

The chain carries TRBV6-6 and TRBJ2-7; 10 nucleotides align to TRBD1. The CDR3 length is 15 residues. CDR1 and CDR2 (germline): MNHNY, SVGAGI (reference sequence). V shed 6 bases, J shed 2 bases, and the junction held 7 bases outside the gene matches. CDR3 residues: CASRIRDRGTYEQYF. In DNA, the CDR3 is TGTGCCAGCAGGATTCGGGACAGGGGAACCTACGAGCAGTACTTC.

As concerns this clonotype: A much larger clone sits a single nucleotide away, making a read error possible. V gene TRBV19 combines with J gene TRBJ2-6, with D possibly called TRBD1 or TRBD2 (6 bases each). The germline gives CDR1 LNHDA, CDR2 SQIVND (reference sequence). CDR3 length: 17 residues. Written as DNA, the CDR3 is TGTGTCAGTAGGGGGGACGGACCAAGCTCTGGGGCCAACGTCCTGACTTTC. This gives the protein CVSRGDGPSSGANVLTF.

This clonotype was found many times. V gene TRBV30 combines with J gene TRBJ2-1; D is unresolved. V was cut by 1 base and J by 5 bases, with 15 bases left in between. Germline V CDR1 and CDR2: GTSNPN, SVGIG (reference sequence). The CDR3 is 15 residues long. CDR3 sequence: CAWSALVPPNNEQFF. DNA for the CDR3: TGTGCCTGGAGTGCCCTGGTCCCGCCGAACAATGAGCAGTTCTTC.

This clonotype was counted ten times or more. V and J are TRBV10-3 and TRBJ2-3, with TRBD2 identical over 7 bases. V was pared by 3 bases and J by 0 bases, with 3 bases of the junction left unmatched. Germline V gene lookup returns CDR1 ENHRY and CDR2 SYGVKD. CDR3 length: 15 residues. The CDR3: CAISDPAGSTDTQYF. CDR3 DNA: TGTGCCATCAGTGATCCAGCGGGGAGCACAGATACGCAGTATTTT.

This clonotype was counted ten times or more. This chain connects TRBV12-3 or TRBV12-4 to TRBJ1-6; D unclear. This CDR3 has 14 residues. Trimming pared 8 bases from V and 6 bases from J, leaving 14 bases between. CDR3 coding DNA: TGTGCCAGCTGCGATCGGGCCGTTAATTCACCCCTCCACTTT. Amino acids: CASCDRAVNSPLHF.

This clonotype was detected ten times or more. V usage is TRBV2 and J usage is TRBJ2-1; 7 nucleotides line up with TRBD2. CDR1 is SNHLY and CDR2 is FYNNEI in the germline V gene. V was clipped by 7 bases and J by 4 bases; unmatched bases: 4. CDR3 size: 13 residues. The CDR3 DNA reads as TGTGCCAGCACCCAGGGAGGGTACAATGAGCAGTTCTTC. Its translation is CASTQGGYNEQFF.

The chain links TRBV9 to TRBJ2-7; tentatively, D is TRBD1 (6 bases). In germline, CDR1 is SGDLS, CDR2 YYNGEE. CDR3 size: 14 residues. V lost 0 bases and J 6 bases, leaving 13 bases between the germline ends. The CDR3 region has the DNA TGTGCCAGCAGCGTAGAGGGGGAATCCGGCGAGCAGTACTTC. Translation: CASSVEGESGEQYF. Full variable domain (rest looked up from reference TRBV9 and TRBJ2-7): DSGVTQTPKHLITATGQRVTLRCSPRSGDLSVYWYQQSLDQGLQFLIQYYNGEERAKGNILERFSAQQFPDLHSELNLSSLELGDSALYFCASSVEGESGEQYFGPGTRLTVT.

This clonotype was counted a few times. This chain joins TRBV7-9 and TRBJ2-7, with 11 bases identical to TRBD2. Trimming removed 3 bases from V and 0 bases from J; junction bases left unmatched: 10. Germline V gene sequence: CDR1 SEHNR, CDR2 FQNEAQ (reference sequence). The CDR3 loop spans 18 amino acids. This chain's CDR3 is CASSLARLAGISSYEQYF. The CDR3 DNA sequence: TGTGCCAGCAGCTTGGCCCGACTAGCGGGGATCAGCTCCTACGAGCAGTACTTC.

This clonotype occurred many times. The gene calls are TRBV20-1 and TRBJ1-2, with 9 bases matching TRBD1. V was pared by 3 bases and J by 3 bases, with 14 bases of the junction left unmatched. CDR3 length: 17 amino acids. Germline V lookup: CDR1 DFQATT, CDR2 SNEGSKA (reference sequence). The CDR3 loop is CSASGAPGDRVDYGYTF. The CDR3 DNA reads TGCAGTGCTAGCGGGGCCCCCGGGGACAGGGTGGACTATGGCTACACCTTC.

This clonotype was counted between two and nine times. The chain combines TRBV12-2 with TRBJ2-1; TRBD2, as called in the table, went unchecked against the DNA. TRBV12-2 is a documented pseudogene. This CDR3 contains 16 residues. The CDR3 reads CASRFELAGLDNEQFF. The CDR3 region has the DNA TGTGCAAGTCGCTTTGAACTAGCGGGGTTAGACAATGAGCAGTTCTTC.

This clonotype showed up many times. The CDR3 is CATSFAYADTQYF. The CDR3 nucleotides are TGTGCCACCTCGTTCGCCTACGCAGATACGCAGTATTTT. This rearrangement joins TRBV7-2 to TRBJ2-3; the D is unclear. Germline loops: CDR1 SGHTA, CDR2 FQGNSA. Trimming shortened V by 10 bases and J by 4 bases, and 15 bases separated the two germline ends. The CDR3 is 13 amino acids.

This clonotype has at least ten counts. This sequence joins TRBV29-1 and TRBJ1-2, with 7 bases lining up with TRBD1. Germline trimming cut 8 bases from V and 4 bases from J; bases unmatched to any gene: 10. This CDR3 contains 13 residues. Germline CDR1 and CDR2: SQVTM and ANQGSEA. DNA of the CDR3: TGCAGCACGAGGGAGGGGGCCACCTATGGCTACACCTTC. Its translation is CSTREGATYGYTF.

The chain carries TRBV5-1 and TRBJ2-5; D gene uncertain. CDR3 length: 14 amino acids. Per the germline V gene, CDR1 is SGHRS and CDR2 is YFSETQ. Trimming took off 4 bases at V and 4 bases at J, with 14 bases between the two ends. In DNA form, the CDR3 reads TGCGCCAGCAGCCCGGACGCATTTCCAGAGACCCAGTACTTC. The encoded protein is CASSPDAFPETQYF. The whole variable domain, filled in from reference TRBV5-1 and TRBJ2-5, reads KAGVTQTPRYLIKTRGQQVTLSCSPISGHRSVSWYQQTPGQGLQFLFEYFSETQRNKGNFPGRFSGRQFSNSRSEMNVSTLELGDSALYLCASSPDAFPETQYFGPGTRLLVL.

This sequence joins TRBV5-6 and TRBJ2-3; the match to TRBD1 covers 9 bases. J was trimmed by 8 bases and V by 9 bases; bases with no gene match: 13. The CDR3 contains 14 residues. Germline CDR1 is SGHDT and CDR2 is YYEEEE. As DNA, the CDR3 is TGTGCCACAAACCCGGGACAGGGTATCGGTACGCAGTATTTT. Amino acids: CATNPGQGIGTQYF.

This clonotype was detected only a few times. The rearrangement links TRBV27 to TRBJ2-7; D is possibly TRBD1 (5 bases). Germline CDR1 is MNHEY and CDR2 is SMNVEV (reference sequence). The ends were cut back, 5 bases at V and 3 bases at J, with 8 bases in the middle. The CDR3 has 12 residues. The CDR3 nucleotides read TGTGCCAGCAGTCCTACAGGCTACGAGCAGTACTTC. Amino acids: CASSPTGYEQYF.

The chain carries TRBV29-1 and TRBJ1-1, with D possibly matching TRBD1 (5 bases). Trimming pared 2 bases from V and 1 base from J, leaving 8 bases between. Germline V lookup: CDR1 SQVTM, CDR2 ANQGSEA. This CDR3 has 13 amino acids. The DNA of the CDR3 is TGCAGCGTTGAACTCGGGGGGAACACTGAAGCTTTCTTT. Translating gives CSVELGGNTEAFF.

This clonotype showed up many times. The J gene is TRBJ2-7, the V gene TRBV21-1; the D call of TRBD1 is as the table states it, not checked on the DNA. TRBV21-1 has pseudogene status. The CDR3 has 16 residues. The CDR3 bases are TGTGCCAGCAGCAACGGCCCGGACAGGGCCTCCTACGAGCAGTACTTC. Translating gives CASSNGPDRASYEQYF.

This chain connects TRBV6-1 to TRBJ1-2; 8 bases fit TRBD1. Germline V lookup: CDR1 MNHNS, CDR2 SASEGT. The CDR3 spans 15 residues. Germline trimming cut 6 bases from V and 4 bases from J; bases unmatched to any gene: 10. The chain's CDR3 is CASSLDGQGSYGYTF. The CDR3 DNA sequence: TGTGCCAGCAGCCTAGACGGACAGGGCAGCTATGGCTACACCTTC.

This clonotype was seen at least ten times. The chain links TRBV3-1 to TRBJ2-4; 10 bases fit TRBD2. The J segment lost 6 bases and the V segment lost 6 bases, leaving 14 bases of the junction unmatched. The CDR3 has 17 residues. Germline V CDR1 and CDR2: LGHDT, YNNKEL (reference sequence). CDR3 sequence: CASRGSSSGGHGNIQYF. In nucleotides, the CDR3 is TGTGCCAGCAGAGGGAGTAGTAGCGGGGGGCACGGAAACATTCAGTACTTC.

This clonotype was seen many times. V is TRBV5-1 and J is TRBJ2-3, with 8 bases fitting TRBD2. This CDR3 is built from 14 residues. From germline, CDR1 is SGHRS and CDR2 YFSETQ. The ends lost 2 bases at V and 4 bases at J; junction bases unmatched: 3. This CDR3 is CASSFGGESDTQYF. The CDR3 region has the DNA TGCGCCAGCAGCTTCGGGGGGGAATCAGATACGCAGTATTTT.

This clonotype has ten or more counts. Its ends do not fully match the called genes, so a read error is possible. V and J are TRBV7-7 and TRBJ2-5; TRBD1 might be the D (5 bases). Germline V gene sequence: CDR1 SSHAT, CDR2 FNYEAQ (reference sequence). The CDR3 has 15 amino acids. The CDR3: CASSLASTAQETQYF. The CDR3, as DNA: TGTGCTAGCAGCTTAGCTTCGACAGCCCAAGAGACCCAGTACTTC.

This sequence joins TRBV5-1 and TRBJ1-5; D gene uncertain. Germline assignment: CDR1 SGHRS and CDR2 YFSETQ. This CDR3 is 15 amino acids long. Trimming shortened V by 0 bases and J by 8 bases, and 15 bases separated the two germline ends. CDR3 loop: CASSLGLGPGEPQHF. CDR3 coding DNA: TGCGCCAGCAGCTTGGGATTGGGCCCGGGAGAGCCCCAGCATTTT. Full variable domain (rest looked up from reference TRBV5-1 and TRBJ1-5): KAGVTQTPRYLIKTRGQQVTLSCSPISGHRSVSWYQQTPGQGLQFLFEYFSETQRNKGNFPGRFSGRQFSNSRSEMNVSTLELGDSALYLCASSLGLGPGEPQHFGDGTRLSIL.

This chain links TRBV6-2 or TRBV6-3 with TRBJ1-5, with unresolved D. Trimming stripped 7 bases from V and 11 bases from J, with 15 bases between. The CDR3 consists of 12 residues. Germline V gene data show CDR1 as MNHEY and CDR2 as SVGEGT. The CDR3 loop reads CASTNRGLAQHF. As DNA, the CDR3 is TGTGCCAGCACCAACCGGGGTCTAGCCCAGCATTTT.

Only a few counts were recorded for this clonotype. This chain connects TRBV5-6 to TRBJ2-3; 10 bases are shared with TRBD2. This CDR3 is 16 amino acids long. V lost 4 bases to trimming and J lost 1 base; unmatched junction nucleotides: 6. Germline CDR1 and CDR2: SGHDT and YYEEEE. For the CDR3, the DNA is TGTGCCAGCAGCCGTACACTAGCGGGACGCACAGATACGCAGTATTTT. Translation: CASSRTLAGRTDTQYF.

This clonotype was observed at least ten times. The chain employs TRBV29-1 and TRBJ2-7; TRBD1 aligns across 7 bases. The ends lost 1 base at V and 4 bases at J; junction bases unmatched: 4. CDR1 and CDR2 (germline): SQVTM, ANQGSEA. The length of the CDR3 is 13 residues. CDR3 loop: CSVEVRDSYEQYF. The CDR3 region has the DNA TGCAGCGTTGAAGTCCGGGACAGTTACGAGCAGTACTTC.